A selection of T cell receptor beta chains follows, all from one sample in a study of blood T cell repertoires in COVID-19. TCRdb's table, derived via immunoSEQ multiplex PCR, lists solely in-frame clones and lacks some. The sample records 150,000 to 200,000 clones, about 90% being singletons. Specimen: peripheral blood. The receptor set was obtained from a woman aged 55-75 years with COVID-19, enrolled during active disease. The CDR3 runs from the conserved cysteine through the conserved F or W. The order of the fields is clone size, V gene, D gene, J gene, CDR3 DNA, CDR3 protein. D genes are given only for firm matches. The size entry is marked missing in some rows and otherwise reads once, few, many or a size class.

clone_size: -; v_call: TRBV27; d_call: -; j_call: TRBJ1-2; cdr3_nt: TGTGCCAGCAGGCCCCAGGGGCTGAAGAGTGGCTACACCTTC; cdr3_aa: CASRPQGLKSGYTF
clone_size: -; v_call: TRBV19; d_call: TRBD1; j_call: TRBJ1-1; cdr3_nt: TGTGCCAGTAAGGAAGGGGGCGGTGAGACTGAAGCTTTCTTT; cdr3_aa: CASKEGGGETEAFF
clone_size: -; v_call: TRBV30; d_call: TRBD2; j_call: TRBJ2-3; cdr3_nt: TGTGCCTGGAGTGTACTAGCGACTAGCACAGATACGCAGTATTTT; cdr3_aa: CAWSVLATSTDTQYF
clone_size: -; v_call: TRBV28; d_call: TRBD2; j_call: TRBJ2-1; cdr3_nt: TGTGCCAGCAGTACCCTAGCGGGAACTGTGAGAAATGAGCAGTTCTTC; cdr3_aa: CASSTLAGTVRNEQFF
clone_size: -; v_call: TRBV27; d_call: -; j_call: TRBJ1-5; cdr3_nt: TGTGCCAGCAGTTCATCAACGGGGGGGCCCCAGCATTTT; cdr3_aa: CASSSSTGGPQHF
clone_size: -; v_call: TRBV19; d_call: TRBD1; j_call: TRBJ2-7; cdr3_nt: TGTGCCAGTAGTTCTGGGACAGGGGAATACGAGCAGTACTTC; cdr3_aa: CASSSGTGEYEQYF
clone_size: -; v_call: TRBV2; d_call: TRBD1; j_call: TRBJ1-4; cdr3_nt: TGTGCCAGCAGTGGGGACAGGGGAAGGAATGAAAAACTGTTTTTT; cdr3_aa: CASSGDRGRNEKLFF
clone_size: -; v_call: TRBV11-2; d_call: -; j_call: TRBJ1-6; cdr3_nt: TGTGCCAGCAGCTTATCTACATTCAGGGGTTCCTACGATAATTCACCCCTCCACTTT; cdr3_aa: CASSLSTFRGSYDNSPLHF
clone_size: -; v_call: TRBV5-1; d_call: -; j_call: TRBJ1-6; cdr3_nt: TGCGCCAGCAGCTTGGAAGCAGGGGAAAACTCACCCCTCCACTTT; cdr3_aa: CASSLEAGENSPLHF
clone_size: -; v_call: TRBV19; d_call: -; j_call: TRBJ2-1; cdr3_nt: TGTGCCAGTAGTATCGCTAGCTCCTACAATGAGCAGTTCTTC; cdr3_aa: CASSIASSYNEQFF
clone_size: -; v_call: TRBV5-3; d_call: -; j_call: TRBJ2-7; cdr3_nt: TGTGCCAGAAGCTTGGACAGGGCAACCTACGAGCAGTACTTC; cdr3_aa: CARSLDRATYEQYF
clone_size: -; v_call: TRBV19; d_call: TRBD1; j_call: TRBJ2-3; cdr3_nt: TGTGCCAGTAGCCGCGACAGGGGTGCAGATACGCAGTATTTT; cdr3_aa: CASSRDRGADTQYF
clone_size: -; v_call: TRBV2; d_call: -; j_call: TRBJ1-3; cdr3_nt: TGTGCCAGCAGTGCGCGTACCTCTGGAAACACCATATATTTT; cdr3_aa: CASSARTSGNTIYF
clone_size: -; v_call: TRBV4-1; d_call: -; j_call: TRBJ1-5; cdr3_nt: TGCGCCAGCAGCCAAGATCAAGGACAGCAAATCAATCAGCCCCAGCATTTT; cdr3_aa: CASSQDQGQQINQPQHF
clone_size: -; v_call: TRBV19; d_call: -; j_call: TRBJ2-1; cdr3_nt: TGTGCCAGTAGTACGCAGGGCTCCCTCAATGAGCAGTTCTTC; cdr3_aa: CASSTQGSLNEQFF
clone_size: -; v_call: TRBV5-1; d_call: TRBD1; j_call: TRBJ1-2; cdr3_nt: TGCGCCAGCAGCTTGGGACAGGGGGACTATGGCTACACCTTC; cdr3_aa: CASSLGQGDYGYTF
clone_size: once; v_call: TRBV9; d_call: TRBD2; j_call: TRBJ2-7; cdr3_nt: TGTGCCAGCAGCGTAGAGGCTAGCGGACCCTACGAGCAGTACTTC; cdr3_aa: CASSVEASGPYEQYF
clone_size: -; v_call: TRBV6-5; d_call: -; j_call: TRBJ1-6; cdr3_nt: TGTGCCAGCAGCACGCACAGGAATAATTCACCCCTCCACTTT; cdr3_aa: CASSTHRNNSPLHF
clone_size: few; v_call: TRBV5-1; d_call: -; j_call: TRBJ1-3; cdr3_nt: TGCGCCAGCAGCTTGGTCAGTGGGGGAGGAGGAAACACCATATATTTT; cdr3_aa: CASSLVSGGGGNTIYF
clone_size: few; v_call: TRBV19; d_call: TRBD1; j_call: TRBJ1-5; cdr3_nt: TGTGCCAGTAGTTTACAGGGGTACCAGCCCCAGCATTTT; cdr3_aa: CASSLQGYQPQHF
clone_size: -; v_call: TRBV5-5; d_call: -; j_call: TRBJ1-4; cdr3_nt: TGTGCCAGCAGCTGGGAGAGGGTCGGGGAAAAACTGTTTTTT; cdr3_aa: CASSWERVGEKLFF
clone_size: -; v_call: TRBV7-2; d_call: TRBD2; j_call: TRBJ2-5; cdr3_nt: TGTGCCAGCAGCCGGTCTAGCGGGAGTAGGAAAGAGACCCAGTACTTC; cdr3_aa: CASSRSSGSRKETQYF
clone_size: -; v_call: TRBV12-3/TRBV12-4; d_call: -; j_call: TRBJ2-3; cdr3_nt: TGTGCCAGCAGTCAGGGTTCAGATACGCAGTATTTT; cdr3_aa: CASSQGSDTQYF
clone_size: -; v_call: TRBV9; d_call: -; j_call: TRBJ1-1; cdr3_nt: TGTGCCAGCAGCGTAGACGGGAACACTGAAGCTTTCTTT; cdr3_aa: CASSVDGNTEAFF
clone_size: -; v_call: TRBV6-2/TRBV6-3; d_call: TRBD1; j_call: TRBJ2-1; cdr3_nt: TGTGCCAGCAGTTATGTAGGGGACAGGGGGCTGAATGAGCAGTTCTTC; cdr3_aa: CASSYVGDRGLNEQFF
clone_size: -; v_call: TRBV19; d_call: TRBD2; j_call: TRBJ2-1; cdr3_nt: TGTGCCAGTAGTAAGGGCCAGCGGGAGTTCAATGAGCAGTTCTTC; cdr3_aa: CASSKGQREFNEQFF
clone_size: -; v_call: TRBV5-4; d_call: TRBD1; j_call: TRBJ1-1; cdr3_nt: TGTGCCAGCAGCGACAGGGGCAGTGCTTTCTTT; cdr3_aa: CASSDRGSAFF
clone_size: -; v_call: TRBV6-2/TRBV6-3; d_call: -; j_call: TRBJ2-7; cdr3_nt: TGTGCCAGCAGTTACTCGGACTCCGGGCACCGCTCCTACGAGCAGTACTTC; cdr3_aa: CASSYSDSGHRSYEQYF
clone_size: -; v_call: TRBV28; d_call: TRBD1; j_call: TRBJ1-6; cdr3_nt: TGTGCCAGCAGCCTGGGACAGGGCAATTCACCCCTCCACTTT; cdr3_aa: CASSLGQGNSPLHF
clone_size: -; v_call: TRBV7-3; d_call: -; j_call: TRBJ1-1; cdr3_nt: TGTGCCAGCAGTTCAACAGGGAACACTGAAGCTTTCTTT; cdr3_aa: CASSSTGNTEAFF
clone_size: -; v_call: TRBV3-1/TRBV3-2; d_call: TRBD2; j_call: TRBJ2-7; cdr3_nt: TGTGCCAGCAGCCAGACTAGCGGGAAGGACGAGCAGTACTTC; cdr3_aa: CASSQTSGKDEQYF
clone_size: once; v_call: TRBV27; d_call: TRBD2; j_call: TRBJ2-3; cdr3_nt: TGTGCCAGCAGCCGAACTGCGGGGGGGTACACAGATACGCAGTATTTT; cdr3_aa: CASSRTAGGYTDTQYF
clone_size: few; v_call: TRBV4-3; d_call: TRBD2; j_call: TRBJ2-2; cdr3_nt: TGCGCCAGCAGCCAAGAAGAACTAGCGGGACTCGGGGAGCTGTTTTTT; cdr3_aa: CASSQEELAGLGELFF
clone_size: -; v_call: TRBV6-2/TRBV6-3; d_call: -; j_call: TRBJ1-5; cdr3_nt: TGTGCCAGCAGTTACTCGAGCACCCGTCAGCCCCAGCATTTT; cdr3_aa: CASSYSSTRQPQHF
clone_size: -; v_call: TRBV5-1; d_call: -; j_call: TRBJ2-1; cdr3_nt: TGCGCCAGCAGCGGCCAGGGACTCATCTCCTACAATGAGCAGTTCTTC; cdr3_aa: CASSGQGLISYNEQFF
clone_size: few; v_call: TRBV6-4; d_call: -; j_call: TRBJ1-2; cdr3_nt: TGTGCCAGCAGCTTACAGGCCACTCAGGGATCCTACACCTTC; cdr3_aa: CASSLQATQGSYTF
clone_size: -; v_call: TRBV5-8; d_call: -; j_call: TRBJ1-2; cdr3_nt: TGTGCCAGCAGCTTGGTTGGCAGAAACTATGGCTACACCTTC; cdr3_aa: CASSLVGRNYGYTF
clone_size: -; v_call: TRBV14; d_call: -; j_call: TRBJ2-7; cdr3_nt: TGTGCCAGCAGCCAAGATGGTCGGGTTGGCGAGCAGTACTTC; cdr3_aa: CASSQDGRVGEQYF
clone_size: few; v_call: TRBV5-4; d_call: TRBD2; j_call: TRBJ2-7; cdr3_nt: TGTGCCAGCAGCCAGGCGAGGTGGCGGGAGAACCCGAACTCCTACGAGCAGTACTTC; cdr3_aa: CASSQARWRENPNSYEQYF
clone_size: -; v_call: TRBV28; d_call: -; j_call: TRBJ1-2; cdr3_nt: TGTGCCAGCAGGCCGGGACTAAACTATGGCTACACCTTC; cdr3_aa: CASRPGLNYGYTF
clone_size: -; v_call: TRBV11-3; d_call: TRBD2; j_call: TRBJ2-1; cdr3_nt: TGTGCCAGCAGCTTGGGACTAGCGGGGTCCAATGAGCAGTTCTTC; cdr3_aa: CASSLGLAGSNEQFF
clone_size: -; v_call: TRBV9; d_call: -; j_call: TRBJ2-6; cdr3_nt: TGTGCCAGCAGCCCCCACAGGGCTGGGGCCAACGTCCTGACTTTC; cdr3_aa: CASSPHRAGANVLTF
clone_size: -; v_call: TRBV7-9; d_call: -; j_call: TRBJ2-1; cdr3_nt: TGTGCCAGCAGCCCTGGGGCAGGGTCCTACAATGAGCAGTTCTTC; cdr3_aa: CASSPGAGSYNEQFF
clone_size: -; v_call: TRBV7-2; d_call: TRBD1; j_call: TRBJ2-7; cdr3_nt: TGTGCCAGCAGCCCACAGGGGGCGTCAACCTACGAGCAGTACTTC; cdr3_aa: CASSPQGASTYEQYF
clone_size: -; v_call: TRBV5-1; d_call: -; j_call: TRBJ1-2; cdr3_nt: TGCGCCAGCTCAAATTGGGCACAGCAATATGGCTACACCTTC; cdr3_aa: CASSNWAQQYGYTF
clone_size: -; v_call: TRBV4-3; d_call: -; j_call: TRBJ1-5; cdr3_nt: TGCGCCAGCAGCCAAGATCTCTGGGCTATGGATAGCAATCAGCCCCAGCATTTT; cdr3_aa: CASSQDLWAMDSNQPQHF
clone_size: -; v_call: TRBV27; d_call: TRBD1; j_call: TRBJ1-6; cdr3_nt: TGTGCCAGCAGTTCTCTACCGGGACAGTATAATTCACCCCTCCACTTT; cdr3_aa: CASSSLPGQYNSPLHF
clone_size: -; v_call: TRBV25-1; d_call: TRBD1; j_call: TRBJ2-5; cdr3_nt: TGTGCCAGCAGTGGCAGGGACAGGGAATTGGAGACCCAGTACTTC; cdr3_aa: CASSGRDRELETQYF
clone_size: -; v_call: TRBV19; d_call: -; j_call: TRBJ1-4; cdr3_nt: TGTGCCAGTAGTATAACGGGACAAACTAATGAAAAACTGTTTTTT; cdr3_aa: CASSITGQTNEKLFF
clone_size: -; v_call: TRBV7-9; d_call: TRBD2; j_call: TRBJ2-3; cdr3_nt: TGTGCCAGCAGCCTAGCCCTAGCGGGAGAAGGTACGCAGTATTTT; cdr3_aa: CASSLALAGEGTQYF
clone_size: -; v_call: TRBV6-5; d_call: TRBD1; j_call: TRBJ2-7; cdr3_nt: TGTGCCAGCAGTTACCTGACAGGGGGCTACGAGCAGTACTTC; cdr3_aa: CASSYLTGGYEQYF
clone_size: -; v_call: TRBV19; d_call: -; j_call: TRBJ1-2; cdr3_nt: TGTGCCAGTGGACAGTACCCTAACCTTAGCGGCTACACCTTC; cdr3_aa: CASGQYPNLSGYTF
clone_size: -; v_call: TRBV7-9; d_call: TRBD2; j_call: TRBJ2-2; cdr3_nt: TGTGCCAGCAGCTCACCCTGGGCGGCTAGCGGCCCGAGCACCGGGGAGCTGTTTTTT; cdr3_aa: CASSSPWAASGPSTGELFF
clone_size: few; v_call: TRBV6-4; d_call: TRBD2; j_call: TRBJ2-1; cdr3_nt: TGTGCCAGCAGCCCGGGACTAGCGGGAGCCTCCTACAATGAGCAGTTCTTC; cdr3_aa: CASSPGLAGASYNEQFF
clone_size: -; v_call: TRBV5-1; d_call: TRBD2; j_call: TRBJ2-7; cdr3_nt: TGCGCCAGCCGAAGGGGACTAGCGGGAGGTTTGGTCGAGCAGTACTTC; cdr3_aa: CASRRGLAGGLVEQYF
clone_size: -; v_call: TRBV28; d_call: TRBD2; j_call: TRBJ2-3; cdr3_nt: TGTGCCAGCAGTTCCAGCGGGAGGGTTAGCACAGATACGCAGTATTTT; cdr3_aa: CASSSSGRVSTDTQYF
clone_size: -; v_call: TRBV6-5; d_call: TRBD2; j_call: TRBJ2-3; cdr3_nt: TGTGCCAGCAGTCGGGACTACGGCACAGATACGCAGTATTTT; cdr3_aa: CASSRDYGTDTQYF
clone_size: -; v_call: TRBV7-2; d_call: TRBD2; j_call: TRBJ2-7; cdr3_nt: TGTGCCAGCAGCATGGGACTAGCGGGCCACGAGCAGTACTTC; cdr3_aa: CASSMGLAGHEQYF
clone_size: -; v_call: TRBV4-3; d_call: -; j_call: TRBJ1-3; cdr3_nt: TGCGCCAGCAGCCAAGATAGGACACAATTGAACACCATATATTTT; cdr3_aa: CASSQDRTQLNTIYF